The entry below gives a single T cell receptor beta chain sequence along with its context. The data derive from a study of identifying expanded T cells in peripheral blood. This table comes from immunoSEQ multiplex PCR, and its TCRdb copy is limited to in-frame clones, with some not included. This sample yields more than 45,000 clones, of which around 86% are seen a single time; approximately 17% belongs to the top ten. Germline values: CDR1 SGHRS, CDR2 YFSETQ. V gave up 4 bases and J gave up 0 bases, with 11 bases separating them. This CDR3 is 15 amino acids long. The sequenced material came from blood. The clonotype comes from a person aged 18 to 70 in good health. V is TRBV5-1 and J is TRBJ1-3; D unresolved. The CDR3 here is CASSEGPVSGNTIYF. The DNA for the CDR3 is TGCGCCAGCAGCGAAGGACCGGTCTCTGGAAACACCATATATTTT. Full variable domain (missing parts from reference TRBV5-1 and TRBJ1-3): KAGVTQTPRYLIKTRGQQVTLSCSPISGHRSVSWYQQTPGQGLQFLFEYFSETQRNKGNFPGRFSGRQFSNSRSEMNVSTLELGDSALYLCASSEGPVSGNTIYFGEGSWLTVV.